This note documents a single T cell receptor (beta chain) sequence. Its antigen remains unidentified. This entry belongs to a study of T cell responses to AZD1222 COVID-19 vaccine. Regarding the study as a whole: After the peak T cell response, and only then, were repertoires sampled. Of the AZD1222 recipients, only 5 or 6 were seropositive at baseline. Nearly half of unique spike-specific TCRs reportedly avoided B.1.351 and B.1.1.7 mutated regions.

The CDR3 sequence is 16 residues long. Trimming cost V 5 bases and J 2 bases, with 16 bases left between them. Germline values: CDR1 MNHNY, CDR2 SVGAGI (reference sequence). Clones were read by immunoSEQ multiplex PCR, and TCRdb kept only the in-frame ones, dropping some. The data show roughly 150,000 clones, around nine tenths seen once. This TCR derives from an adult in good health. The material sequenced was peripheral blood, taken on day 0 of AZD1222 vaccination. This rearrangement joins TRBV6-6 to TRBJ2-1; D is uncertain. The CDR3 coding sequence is TGTGCCAGCAGTCTGGCAGCGCAGAGTCCCTACAATGAGCAGTTCTTC. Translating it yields CASSLAAQSPYNEQFF.